This paragraph covers one T cell receptor beta chain sequence. Its antigen is still unknown. Base quality data are lacking; no much larger clone is found one base away. The time point label, as the study defines it: about 28 days (+/-7) after the second vaccine dose. In the paper's terms, the treatment or condition label means: meningococcal conjugate vaccine given as trial control. Samples from vaccinated people were obtained from the UK trials COV001 and COV002, which included a single-blind randomized controlled phase 2/3 trial of AZD1222 (ChAdOx1 nCoV-19) in healthy adults. For TCRbeta chain sequencing, PBMC samples from trial participants were taken at day 0 and at day 28 after the second dose. The CDR3 regions of human TCRbeta chains were analyzed by immunosequencing. Per the authors' processing: TCRs in the repertoires were matched against a reference library of SARS-CoV-2-specific TCRs that had been generated with the MIRA antigen-specificity platform. Breadth meant the fraction of unique TCRs that were SARS-CoV-2-associated, whereas depth meant the fraction of total T cells that were SARS-CoV-2-associated. Using the MIRA data, every spike-specific TCR was mapped to the spike region that the TCR reacted to and assigned to either a CD4 or a CD8 class. Log10-transformed breadth and depth values were compared by one-way ANOVA with Sidak's multiple comparisons tests. The table was pulled from immuneACCESS by TCRdb, which kept in-frame rearrangements only. Such tables lose some clones; where checked, under half of the loss comes from unresolved V genes, and the rest has no known cause. V, J and clone size are those of that table, while D and trimming were read from the DNA. For this sample the table gives 98,000 or so clones, of which around 86% were detected only once. The leading ten clones occupy roughly 3.3% of the sample.

This sample is drawn from a study of T cell responses to AZD1222 COVID-19 vaccine (dated by TCRdb to 2020 to 2023). Concerning the study at large: TCR sequencing was performed for about 250 trial participants, of whom around 210 were given two doses of AZD1222 and around 25 were given two doses of MenACWY control vaccine. Trial participants were enrolled into age subgroups of 18-55, 56-69 and 70-plus years, which contained about 150, 28 and 57 TCR-sequenced participants, respectively. The investigation overall reported the following: Because no day 14 peak-response samples were available, the repertoires could be characterized only after the peak T cell response. Vaccine-associated CD4 TCRs spanned the whole spike protein, with dominant responses in regions 160-218 and 743-854. Reportedly, almost half of the unique spike-specific TCRs recognized epitopes lying outside the regions that are mutated in the B.1.351 and B.1.1.7 variants. The 56-69-year group was small, and its depth increase did not reach significance, likely because of low power. Conclusions about previously exposed vaccinees are limited because only five to seven AZD1222 recipients were SARS-CoV-2 seropositive at baseline. Spike-specific TCR breadth and depth rose significantly after two AZD1222 doses compared with day 0 and with MenACWY recipients. Participants were mostly white British and included more females than males, and it was suggested by the authors that clonal diversity may have been underestimated.

The starting material was peripheral blood, obtained 28 days after the second dose of the MenACWY control vaccine. The receptor comes from an adult who received the MenACWY meningococcal vaccine as a control.

CDR3 loop: CASSVGRGYEQYF. The sequence in DNA is TGTGCCAGCAGCGTCGGTCGGGGCTACGAGCAGTACTTC. This sequence uses TRBV4-2 and TRBJ2-7; the best D guess is TRBD2, with 5 bases matching. Counted from cysteine to phenylalanine, this CDR3 has 13 amino acids. The DNA shown is the 39-base CDR3, in frame from base 1. The germline ends are 11 bases apart after V is trimmed by 5 bases and J by 3 bases. Via the germline V gene, CDR1 is LGHNA and CDR2 YNFKEQ.